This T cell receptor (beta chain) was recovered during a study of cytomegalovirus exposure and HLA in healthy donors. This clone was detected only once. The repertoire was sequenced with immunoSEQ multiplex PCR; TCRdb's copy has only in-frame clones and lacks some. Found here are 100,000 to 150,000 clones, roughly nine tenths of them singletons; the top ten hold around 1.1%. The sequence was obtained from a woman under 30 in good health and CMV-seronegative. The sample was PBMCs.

CDR3 sequence: CASSPDRDRNEKLFF. The CDR3 DNA sequence: TGTGCCAGCAGCCCGGACCGGGACAGGAATGAAAAACTGTTTTTT. The rearrangement links TRBV7-8 to TRBJ1-4, with 8 bases lining up with TRBD1. V shed 5 bases, J shed 5 bases, and the junction held 7 bases outside the gene matches. The germline V gene encodes CDR1 SGHVS and CDR2 FQNEAQ. The CDR3 contains 15 residues.